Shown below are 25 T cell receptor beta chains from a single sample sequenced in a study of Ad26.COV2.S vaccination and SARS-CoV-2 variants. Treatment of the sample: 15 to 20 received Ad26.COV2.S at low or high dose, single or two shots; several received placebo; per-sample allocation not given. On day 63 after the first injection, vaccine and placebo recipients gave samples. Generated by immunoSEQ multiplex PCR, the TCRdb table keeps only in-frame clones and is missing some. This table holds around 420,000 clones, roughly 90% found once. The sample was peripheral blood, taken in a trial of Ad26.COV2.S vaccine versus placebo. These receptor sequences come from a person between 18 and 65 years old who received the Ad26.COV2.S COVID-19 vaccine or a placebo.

The chain's CDR3 is CASSRTGDSSYNEQFF. CDR3 in DNA: TGTGCCAGCAGTCGCACAGGGGATAGTTCCTACAATGAGCAGTTCTTC. The gene calls are TRBV6-4 and TRBJ2-1; 7 bases align to TRBD1. The CDR3 totals 16 residues. V shed 5 bases and J 1 base; nucleotides not matched to a gene: 8. Germline V gives CDR1 MRHNA, CDR2 SNTAGT.

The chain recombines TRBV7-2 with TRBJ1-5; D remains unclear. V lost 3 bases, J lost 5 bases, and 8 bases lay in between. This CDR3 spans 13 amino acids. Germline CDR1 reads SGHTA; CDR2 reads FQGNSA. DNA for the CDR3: TGTGCCAGCAGCTTTAGGGAGGATCAGCCCCAGCATTTT. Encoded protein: CASSFREDQPQHF.

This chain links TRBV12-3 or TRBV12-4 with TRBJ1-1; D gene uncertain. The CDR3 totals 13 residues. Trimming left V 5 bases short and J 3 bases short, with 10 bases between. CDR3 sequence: CASSAAGYTEAFF. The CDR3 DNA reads TGTGCCAGCAGTGCAGCCGGTTACACTGAAGCTTTCTTT.

CDR3 amino acids: CASSYGNRVTDTQYF. The DNA of the CDR3 is TGTGCCAGCAGTTACGGAAACAGGGTAACAGATACGCAGTATTTT. The chain employs TRBV6-5 and TRBJ2-3; possibly TRBD1 for D (6 bases). The CDR3 totals 15 residues. CDR1 and CDR2 from the germline V gene are MNHEY and SVGAGI. V shed 2 bases and J shed 3 bases, with 12 bases lying between them.

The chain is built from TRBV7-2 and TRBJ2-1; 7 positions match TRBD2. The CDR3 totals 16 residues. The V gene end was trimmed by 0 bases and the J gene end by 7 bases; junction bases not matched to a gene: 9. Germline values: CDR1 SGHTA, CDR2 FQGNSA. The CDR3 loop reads CASSLAPFGGGNEQFF. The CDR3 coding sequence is TGTGCCAGCAGCTTAGCCCCTTTTGGGGGAGGGAATGAGCAGTTCTTC.

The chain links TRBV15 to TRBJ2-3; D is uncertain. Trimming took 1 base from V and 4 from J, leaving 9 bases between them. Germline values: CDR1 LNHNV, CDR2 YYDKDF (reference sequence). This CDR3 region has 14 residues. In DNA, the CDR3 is TGTGCCACCAGCAGAGGGGCCTTGCCAGATACGCAGTATTTT. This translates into CATSRGALPDTQYF.

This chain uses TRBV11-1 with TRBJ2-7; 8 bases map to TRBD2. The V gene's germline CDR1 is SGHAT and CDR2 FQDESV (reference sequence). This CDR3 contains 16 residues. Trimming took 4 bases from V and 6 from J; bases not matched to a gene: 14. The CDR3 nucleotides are TGTGCCAGCAGCTCAACATCCCAGGGACTAGTAGCCGAGCAGTACTTC. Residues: CASSSTSQGLVAEQYF.

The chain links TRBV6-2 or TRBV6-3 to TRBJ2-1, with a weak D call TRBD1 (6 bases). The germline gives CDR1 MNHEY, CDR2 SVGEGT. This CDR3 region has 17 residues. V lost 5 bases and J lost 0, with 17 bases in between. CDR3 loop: CASSSAVTGRSYNEQFF. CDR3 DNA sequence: TGTGCCAGCAGTAGTGCAGTAACAGGGCGCTCCTACAATGAGCAGTTCTTC.

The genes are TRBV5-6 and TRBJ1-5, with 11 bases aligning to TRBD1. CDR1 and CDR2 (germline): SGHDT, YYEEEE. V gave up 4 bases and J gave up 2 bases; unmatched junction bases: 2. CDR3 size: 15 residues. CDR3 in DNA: TGTGCCAGCAGCCGGACAGGGGGCGGCAATCAGCCCCAGCATTTT. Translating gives CASSRTGGGNQPQHF. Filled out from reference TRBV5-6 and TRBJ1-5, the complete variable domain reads DAGVTQSPTHLIKTRGQQVTLRCSPKSGHDTVSWYQQALGQGPQFIFQYYEEEERQRGNFPDRFSGHQFPNYSSELNVNALLLGDSALYLCASSRTGGGNQPQHFGDGTRLSIL.

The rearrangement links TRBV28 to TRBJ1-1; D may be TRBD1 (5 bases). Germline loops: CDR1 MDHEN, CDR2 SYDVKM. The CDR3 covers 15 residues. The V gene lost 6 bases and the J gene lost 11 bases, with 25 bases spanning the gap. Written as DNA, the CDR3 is TGTGCCAGCAGCCGATACCTACGGACGCTACGGGGGGCTTTCTTT. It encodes CASSRYLRTLRGAFF.

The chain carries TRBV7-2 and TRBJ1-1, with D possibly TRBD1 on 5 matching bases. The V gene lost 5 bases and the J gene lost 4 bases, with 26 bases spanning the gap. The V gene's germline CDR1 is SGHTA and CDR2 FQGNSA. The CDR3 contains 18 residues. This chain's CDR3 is CASSPNSGGVASTTEAFF. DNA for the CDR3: TGTGCCAGCAGCCCGAATAGTGGAGGGGTGGCGTCGACCACTGAAGCTTTCTTT.

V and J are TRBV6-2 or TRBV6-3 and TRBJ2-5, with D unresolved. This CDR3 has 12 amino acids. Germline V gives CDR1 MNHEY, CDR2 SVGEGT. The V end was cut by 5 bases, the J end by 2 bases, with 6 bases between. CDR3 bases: TGTGCCAGCAGTACCAATCAAGAGACCCAGTACTTC. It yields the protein CASSTNQETQYF.

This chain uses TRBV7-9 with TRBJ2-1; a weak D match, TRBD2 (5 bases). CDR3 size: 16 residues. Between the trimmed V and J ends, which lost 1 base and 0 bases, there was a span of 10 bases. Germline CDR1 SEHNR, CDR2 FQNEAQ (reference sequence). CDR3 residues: CASSLGGSSSYNEQFF. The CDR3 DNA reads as TGTGCCAGCAGCTTAGGAGGGTCAAGCTCCTACAATGAGCAGTTCTTC.

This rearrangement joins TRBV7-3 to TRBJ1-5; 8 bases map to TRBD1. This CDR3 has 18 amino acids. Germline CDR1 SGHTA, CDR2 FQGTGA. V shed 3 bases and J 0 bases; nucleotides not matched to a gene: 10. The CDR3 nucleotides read TGTGCCAGCAGCTTGCCGGACAGGGCTCCAAATAGCAATCAGCCCCAGCATTTT. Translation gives CASSLPDRAPNSNQPQHF. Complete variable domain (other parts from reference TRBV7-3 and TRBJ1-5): GAGVSQTPSNKVTEKGKYVELRCDPISGHTALYWYRQSLGQGPEFLIYFQGTGAADDSGLPNDRFFAVRPEGSVSTLKIQRTERGDSAVYLCASSLPDRAPNSNQPQHFGDGTRLSIL.

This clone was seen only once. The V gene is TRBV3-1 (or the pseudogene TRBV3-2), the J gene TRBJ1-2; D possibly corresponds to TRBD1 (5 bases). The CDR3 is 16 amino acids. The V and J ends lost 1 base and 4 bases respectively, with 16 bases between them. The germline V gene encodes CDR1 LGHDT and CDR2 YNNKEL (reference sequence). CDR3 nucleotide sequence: TGTGCCAGCAGCCAAGGGAATCGGCGCAGGGTCTATGGCTACACCTTC. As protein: CASSQGNRRRVYGYTF.

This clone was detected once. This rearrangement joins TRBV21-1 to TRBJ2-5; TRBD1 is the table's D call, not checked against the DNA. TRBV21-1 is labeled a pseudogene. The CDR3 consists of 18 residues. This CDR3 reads CASSKGERDRGALETQYF. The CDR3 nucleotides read TGTGCCAGCAGCAAAGGGGAGAGGGACAGGGGGGCACTGGAGACCCAGTACTTC.

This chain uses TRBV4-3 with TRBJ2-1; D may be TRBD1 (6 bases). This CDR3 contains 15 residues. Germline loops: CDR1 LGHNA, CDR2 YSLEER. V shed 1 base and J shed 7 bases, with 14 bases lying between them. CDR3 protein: CASSQGAGTKNEQFF. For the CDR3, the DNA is TGCGCCAGCAGCCAAGGAGCAGGGACAAAGAATGAGCAGTTCTTC.

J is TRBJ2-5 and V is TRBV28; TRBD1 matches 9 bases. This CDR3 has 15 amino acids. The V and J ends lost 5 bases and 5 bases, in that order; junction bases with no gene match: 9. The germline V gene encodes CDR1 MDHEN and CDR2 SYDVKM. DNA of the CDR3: TGTGCCAGCAGTGCTCCGGGACAGGGATCGGAGACCCAGTACTTC. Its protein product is CASSAPGQGSETQYF.

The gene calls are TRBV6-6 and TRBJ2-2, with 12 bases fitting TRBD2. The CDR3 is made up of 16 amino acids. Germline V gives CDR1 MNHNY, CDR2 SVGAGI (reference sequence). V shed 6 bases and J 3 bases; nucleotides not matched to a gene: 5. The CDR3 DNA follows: TGTGCCAGCAGCCCCACTAGCGGGGGGTACACCGGGGAGCTGTTTTTT. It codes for CASSPTSGGYTGELFF.

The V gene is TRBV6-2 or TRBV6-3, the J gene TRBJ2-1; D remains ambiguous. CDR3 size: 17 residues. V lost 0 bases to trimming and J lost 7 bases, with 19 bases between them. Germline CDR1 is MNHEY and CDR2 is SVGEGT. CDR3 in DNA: TGTGCCAGCAGTTACTCCGCCGATCCTCTTTCGTCAAATGAGCAGTTCTTC. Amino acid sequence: CASSYSADPLSSNEQFF.

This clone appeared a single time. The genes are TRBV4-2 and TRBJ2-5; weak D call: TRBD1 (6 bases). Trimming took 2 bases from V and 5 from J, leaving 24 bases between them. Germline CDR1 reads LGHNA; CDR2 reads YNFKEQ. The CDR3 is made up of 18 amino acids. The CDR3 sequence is CASSQPLRRTRGGETQYF. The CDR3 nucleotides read TGTGCCAGCAGCCAACCCCTCAGACGTACCAGGGGCGGGGAGACCCAGTACTTC.

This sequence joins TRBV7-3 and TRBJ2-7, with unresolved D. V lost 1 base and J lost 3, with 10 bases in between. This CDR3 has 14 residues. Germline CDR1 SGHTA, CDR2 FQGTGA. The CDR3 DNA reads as TGTGCCAGCAGCTTAAAGGGCCTTGGCTACGAGCAGTACTTC. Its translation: CASSLKGLGYEQYF. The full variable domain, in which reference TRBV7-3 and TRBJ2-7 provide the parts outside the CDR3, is GAGVSQTPSNKVTEKGKYVELRCDPISGHTALYWYRQSLGQGPEFLIYFQGTGAADDSGLPNDRFFAVRPEGSVSTLKIQRTERGDSAVYLCASSLKGLGYEQYFGPGTRLTVT.

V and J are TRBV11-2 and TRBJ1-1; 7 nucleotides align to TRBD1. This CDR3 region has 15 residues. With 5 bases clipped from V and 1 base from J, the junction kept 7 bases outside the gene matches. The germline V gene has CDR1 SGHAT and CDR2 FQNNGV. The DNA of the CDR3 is TGTGCCAGCAGCCCACAGGCAGGGGGGAACACTGAAGCTTTCTTT. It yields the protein CASSPQAGGNTEAFF.

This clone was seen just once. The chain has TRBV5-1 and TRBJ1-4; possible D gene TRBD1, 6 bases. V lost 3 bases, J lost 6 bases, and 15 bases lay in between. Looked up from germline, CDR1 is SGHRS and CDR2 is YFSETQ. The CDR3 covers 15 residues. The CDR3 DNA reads TGCGCCAGCAGCTCGACCGGGACAAGGTATGAAAAACTGTTTTTT. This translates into CASSSTGTRYEKLFF.

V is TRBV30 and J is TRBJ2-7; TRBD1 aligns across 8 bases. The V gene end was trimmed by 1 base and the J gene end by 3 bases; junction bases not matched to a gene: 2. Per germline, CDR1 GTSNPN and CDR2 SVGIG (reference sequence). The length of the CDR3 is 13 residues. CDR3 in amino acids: CAWSGDRGYEQYF. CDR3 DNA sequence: TGTGCCTGGAGTGGAGACAGGGGCTACGAGCAGTACTTC.